This TCR beta chain appears in the sequencing data of a study of cytomegalovirus exposure and HLA in healthy donors. With 60 Vbeta and 13 Jbeta primers, the PCR was carried out. Here immunoSEQ multiplex PCR was the method, and the copy in TCRdb shows in-frame clones only, minus some. The sample holds roughly 180,000 clones, roughly 8.7% seen once. Sequenced sample: PBMCs. This clonotype originated in a woman in her 30s in good health and CMV-seropositive.

The chain's CDR3 is CASSDFGQIYEQYF. The CDR3 DNA follows: TGCGCCAGCAGTGACTTCGGACAGATCTACGAGCAGTACTTC. V is TRBV5-1 and J is TRBJ2-7; D perhaps matches TRBD1 (6 bases). Germline CDR1 reads SGHRS; CDR2 reads YFSETQ. CDR3 length equals 14 residues. Trimming took 5 bases from V and 3 from J, leaving 15 bases between them. The whole variable domain, filled in from reference TRBV5-1 and TRBJ2-7, reads KAGVTQTPRYLIKTRGQQVTLSCSPISGHRSVSWYQQTPGQGLQFLFEYFSETQRNKGNFPGRFSGRQFSNSRSEMNVSTLELGDSALYLCASSDFGQIYEQYFGPGTRLTVT.